The 8 T cell receptor beta chains in this list originate from one sample, sequenced in a study of vaccination effects on CD4 cells after COVID-19. Measured with immunoSEQ multiplex PCR; TCRdb has only the in-frame clones, and not every one. The table lists roughly 45,000 clones, about 80% of them singletons. Before sequencing, viral peptide pools were used by the ViraFEST assay to expand antigen-specific CD4+ T cells. Cultured cells yielded isolated CD4+ T cells after 10 days. None of the vaccinated had previously contracted SARS-CoV-2, and their nucleocapsid antibodies tested negative. Their cognate antigens are unknown. The sample was CD4+ T cells from PBMCs cultured with SARS-CoV-2 spike peptides, taken before COVID-19 vaccination. These receptors originate from a human donor who received a COVID-19 vaccine.

The J gene is TRBJ1-5, the V gene TRBV24-1, with a possible D match to TRBD1 (6 bases). CDR3 length: 14 residues. Trimming removed 3 bases at V and 7 bases at J, with 12 bases between. Germline CDR1 and CDR2: KGHDR and SFDVKD. The CDR3 DNA reads as TGTGCCACCAGTGATCAAACAGGGTCCCAGCCCCAGCATTTT. Translated, it gives CATSDQTGSQPQHF.

This chain's CDR3 is CAWEDGRTQYF. The CDR3 DNA follows: TGTGCCTGGGAGGACGGCCGTACGCAGTATTTT. V is TRBV30 and J is TRBJ2-3; D gene uncertain. V lost 5 bases to trimming and J lost 8 bases, with 11 bases between them. Germline V gives CDR1 GTSNPN, CDR2 SVGIG (reference sequence). The CDR3 extends over 11 amino acids.

The V and J genes are TRBV29-1 and TRBJ1-2, with 9 bases fitting TRBD1. Losses at the gene ends were 7 bases for V and 4 bases for J; bases not matched to a gene: 19. Germline assignment: CDR1 SQVTM and CDR2 ANQGSEA. The CDR3 covers 17 residues. The chain's CDR3 is CSAQNLRDRVGSYGYTF. The CDR3 coding sequence is TGCAGCGCCCAGAACCTTAGGGACAGGGTGGGTTCCTATGGCTACACCTTC.

The chain has TRBV5-1 and TRBJ1-2, with 8 bases fitting TRBD1. CDR1 and CDR2 (germline): SGHRS, YFSETQ. CDR3 size: 15 residues. With 4 bases clipped from V and 3 bases from J, the junction kept 8 bases outside the gene matches. The chain's CDR3 is CASSTTGEKDYGYTF. Here the CDR3 DNA reads TGCGCCAGCAGCACGACAGGGGAGAAAGACTATGGCTACACCTTC.

This clone was counted a few times. J is TRBJ1-1 and V is TRBV14; no reliable D call. Trimming removed 4 bases from V and 2 bases from J, with 8 bases in between. Germline V lookup: CDR1 SGHDN, CDR2 FVKESK. The CDR3 consists of 13 residues. CDR3 residues: CASSLTLNTEAFF. In DNA, the CDR3 is TGTGCCAGCAGCCTTACACTAAACACTGAAGCTTTCTTT.

The chain recombines TRBV6-5 with TRBJ1-1; D possibly corresponds to TRBD1 (6 bases). The CDR3 has 14 residues. Per the germline V gene, CDR1 is MNHEY and CDR2 is SVGAGI. Trimming pared 0 bases from V and 4 bases from J, leaving 9 bases between. As DNA, the CDR3 is TGTGCCAGCAGTTACTCGCAGGGGAGCACTGAAGCTTTCTTT. Its translation is CASSYSQGSTEAFF.

This clone occurred once. CDR3 sequence reads: CASSSRGGDGYTF. The CDR3 DNA is TGTGCCAGCAGTTCTCGAGGCGGGGATGGCTACACCTTC. The V gene is TRBV6-6, the J gene TRBJ1-2; D gene unclear. Germline loops: CDR1 MNHNY, CDR2 SVGAGI (reference sequence). CDR3 size: 13 residues. V was cut by 4 bases and J by 6 bases, with 12 bases left in between.

The chain combines TRBV28 with TRBJ1-5, with D possibly being TRBD1 (5 bases). The CDR3 is 16 amino acids. The germline V gene has CDR1 MDHEN and CDR2 SYDVKM. Trimming removed 6 bases at V and 5 bases at J, with 20 bases between. The CDR3 sequence: CASSHRMVVTDQPQHF. The CDR3 coding sequence is TGTGCCAGCAGCCACAGGATGGTAGTGACTGATCAGCCCCAGCATTTT.